The clone carrying this TCR beta chain is medium-sized by frequency. Its antigen is as yet unknown. Each sample's input was 200 to 300 ng genomic DNA, 38,000 or so genome equivalents. TRB was amplified by touch-down multiplex PCR, primer pools A and B combined. TCRdb derives one entry per CDR3 protein from the multiplex PCR reads, leaving out DNA. The specimen's table records 580 or so distinct CDR3 sequences. Germline loops: CDR1 MNHEY, CDR2 SVGAGI. This CDR3 spans 12 amino acids. These data originate in a study of T cell clusters in autoimmune cytopenias. Study findings and constraints: Healthy donors had roughly 3-fold more exclusive TRB clusters than active autoimmune hepatitis patients.

The clonotype was recovered from a human donor with an autoimmune cytopenia or autoimmune hepatitis (not recorded which). The chain combines TRBV6-5 with TRBJ1-2; the D call from TCRdb, TRBD1, cannot be confirmed without DNA. Sequences were obtained from peripheral blood. The CDR3 region is CASRDRGYGYTF.